A selection of T cell receptor beta chains follows, all from one sample in a study of blood T cells in healthy people across ages. TCRdb itself ran the 5' RACE reads through MiXCR, one entry per CDR3 protein. The sample lists 800,000 or so distinct CDR3 sequences, around 25% occurring once. This sample was also put to use in a study of T cells of mothers and their children.

The sample taken for sequencing was blood. These receptors were obtained from a boy between 10 and 17 years old in good health. CDR3s include the opening cysteine and the closing phenylalanine or tryptophan. Only part of the rows carry a size: once, few, many, or a class if the clone is expanded.

abundance | len | v_gene | CDR3aa
few | 16 | TRBV6-2/TRBV6-3 | CASSDRGLSTNEKLFF
few | 15 | TRBV10-3 | CAISESGGGGQPQHF
NA | 16 | TRBV12-3/TRBV12-4 | CASSFGLAGATDTQYF
NA | 13 | TRBV27 | CASGNRGSNEQFF
few | 16 | TRBV7-8 | CVSSLGRIGGTVGYTF
NA | 13 | TRBV28 | CASSMRGFHEQYF
NA | 15 | TRBV20-1 | CSARAGTRGLPEQFF
NA | 12 | TRBV7-2 | CASSFQSGELFF
few | 15 | TRBV6-2/TRBV6-3 | CASNLRLAGVGEQFF
NA | 17 | TRBV12-3/TRBV12-4 | CASSPQWSQANTGELFF
few | 12 | TRBV28 | CASMYGGDEQYF
NA | 13 | TRBV2 | CASSTRQGGEQYF
few | 15 | TRBV28 | CAGSRGGEGEETQYF
once | 13 | TRBV20-1 | CSATKDRKSIQYF
NA | 13 | TRBV5-1 | CASSLSSNYGYTF
NA | 14 | TRBV6-6 | CASTEGLDYNEQFF
few | 16 | TRBV19 | CASSIVGGSRQETQYF
few | 13 | TRBV29-1 | CSPGTEQPGTQYF
NA | 15 | TRBV11-2 | CASSLEGPGTGELFF
NA | 15 | TRBV28 | CASIHAGGRTDTQYF
NA | 13 | TRBV29-1 | CSVGRGQGDTQYF
NA | 15 | TRBV7-2 | CASSPWGQGVDEQYF
NA | 15 | TRBV6-5 | CASALNRGQGARPFF
NA | 14 | TRBV19 | CASRRGFGANVLTF
NA | 12 | TRBV5-1 | CASSLSSNGQFF
few | 14 | TRBV6-6 | CASSYGGPPGEQYF
NA | 14 | TRBV4-3 | CASSQDRVEPGYTF
NA | 15 | TRBV12-3/TRBV12-4 | CASSLSFRGRNIQYF
few | 15 | TRBV25-1 | CASSGREVHNSPLHF
NA | 13 | TRBV9 | CASSLWDSNEQFF
few | 14 | TRBV28 | CASRGLNGNEKLFF
NA | 15 | TRBV27 | CASSSLNRGPYEQYF
NA | 15 | TRBV5-1 | CASSLDGQAGTEAFF
NA | 17 | TRBV3-1 | CASSHLIGATNTGELFF
NA | 16 | TRBV10-3 | CAISGGAGDGNQPQHF
few | 11 | TRBV28 | CASQGPYGYTF
NA | 15 | TRBV20-1 | CSARDWASGRYEQYF
NA | 13 | TRBV2 | CASSTTSGDTQYF
NA | 15 | TRBV6-5 | CASSYSVLVQETQYF
few | 14 | TRBV4-3 | CASSQETGNEKLFF
few | 13 | TRBV20-1 | CSARDQLGNEQFF
few | 15 | TRBV7-6 | CASSPGQGAGYEQYF
NA | 15 | TRBV28 | CASSREDRGTDTQYF
few | 16 | TRBV5-1 | CASSLNEGGKGNIQYF
NA | 13 | TRBV2 | CATTQPLSYEQYF
few | 13 | TRBV27 | CASSFLGQGLQFF
NA | 13 | TRBV10-3 | CAISTSGSYEQYF
few | 17 | TRBV12-3/TRBV12-4 | CASSLAPVYRSYNEQFF
NA | 14 | TRBV5-1 | CASRGGTDSYEQYF
NA | 11 | TRBV29-1 | CSATIRDTQYF
NA | 14 | TRBV28 | CASSFMGITGELFF
NA | 14 | TRBV20-1 | CSALDRGAFYEQYF
NA | 15 | TRBV18 | CASSPAGAQGTEAFF
few | 17 | TRBV9 | CASSSSMGRVSGNTIYF
NA | 12 | TRBV20-1 | CSARDLLSPLHF
many | 15 | TRBV6-6 | CASVRQAGLTDTQYF
few | 15 | TRBV28 | CASRITQGAGYGYTF